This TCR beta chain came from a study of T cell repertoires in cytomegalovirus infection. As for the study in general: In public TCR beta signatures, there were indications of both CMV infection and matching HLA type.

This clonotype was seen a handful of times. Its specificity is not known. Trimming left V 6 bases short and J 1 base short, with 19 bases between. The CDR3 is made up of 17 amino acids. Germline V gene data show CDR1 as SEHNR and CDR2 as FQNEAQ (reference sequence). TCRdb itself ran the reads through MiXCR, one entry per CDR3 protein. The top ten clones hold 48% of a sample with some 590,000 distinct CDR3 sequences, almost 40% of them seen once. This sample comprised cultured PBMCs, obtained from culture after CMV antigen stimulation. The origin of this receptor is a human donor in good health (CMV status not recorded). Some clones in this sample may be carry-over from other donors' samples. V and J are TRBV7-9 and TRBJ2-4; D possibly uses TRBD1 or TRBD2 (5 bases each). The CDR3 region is CASSRPGGLLAKNIQYF. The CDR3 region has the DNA TGTGCCAGCAGTCGACCTGGGGGATTGTTGGCCAAAAACATTCAGTACTTC.